One sample yielded the 24 T cell receptor beta chains listed below, sequenced in a study of OX40 agonist ivuxolimab in advanced cancers. The method was immunoSEQ multiplex PCR; TCRdb's version includes in-frame clones alone and lacks a portion of them. This table holds more than 50,000 clones, about 85% found once. The sequencing here drew on CD4+ or CD8+ T cells sorted from blood, taken in a trial of the OX40 agonist ivuxolimab. The source is an adult with an advanced solid tumor such as melanoma, head and neck, liver or kidney cancer.

V gene TRBV10-3 combines with J gene TRBJ2-6; 10 bases are a match to TRBD1. Germline loops: CDR1 ENHRY, CDR2 SYGVKD. V dropped 4 bases and J dropped 3; count of bases not matched to a gene: 6. The CDR3 runs to 17 residues. The CDR3 sequence is CAISGPGTGVGANVLTF. The CDR3 DNA follows: TGTGCCATCAGTGGTCCCGGGACAGGGGTTGGGGCCAACGTCCTGACTTTC.

This sequence joins TRBV10-1 and TRBJ2-7, with TRBD1 as a possible D gene (6 bases). V was pared by 6 bases and J by 2 bases, with 20 bases between. The CDR3 contains 16 residues. In germline, CDR1 is WNHNN, CDR2 SYGVQD (reference sequence). This chain's CDR3 is CASSATTGSGAYEQYF. CDR3 DNA sequence: TGCGCCAGCAGCGCAACCACAGGGAGTGGGGCCTACGAGCAGTACTTC.

The gene calls are TRBV5-1 and TRBJ1-2; D gene ambiguous. Looked up from germline, CDR1 is SGHRS and CDR2 is YFSETQ. With 3 bases removed from V and 8 bases from J, the gap between germline ends came to 8 bases. This CDR3 has 11 residues. DNA for the CDR3: TGCGCCAGCAGCTCGAGTGGGGGCTACACCTTC. The encoded protein is CASSSSGGYTF. Combining the CDR3 with reference TRBV5-1 and TRBJ1-2 gives the whole variable domain KAGVTQTPRYLIKTRGQQVTLSCSPISGHRSVSWYQQTPGQGLQFLFEYFSETQRNKGNFPGRFSGRQFSNSRSEMNVSTLELGDSALYLCASSSSGGYTFGSGTRLTVV.

The chain links TRBV6-1 to TRBJ1-5; D call uncertain. V was pared by 4 bases and J by 0 bases, with 7 bases between. The CDR3 is 14 amino acids. Germline lookup yields CDR1 MNHNS and CDR2 SASEGT. CDR3 nucleotide sequence: TGTGCCAGCAGTGTAGAACGTAGCAATCAGCCCCAGCATTTT. It encodes CASSVERSNQPQHF.

This clone was detected a few times. CDR3 in amino acids: CASVRRGAFDNEQFF. The CDR3 DNA reads as TGTGCCAGCGTCCGGCGGGGGGCGTTCGACAATGAGCAGTTCTTC. This rearrangement joins TRBV6-6 to TRBJ2-1; 8 bases fit TRBD2. Per germline, CDR1 MNHNY and CDR2 SVGAGI (reference sequence). The CDR3 is made up of 15 amino acids. The trim removed 8 bases at V and 5 bases at J, leaving 11 bases unmatched.

This clone has just one count. V gene TRBV5-4 combines with J gene TRBJ1-1; D is possibly TRBD1 (6 bases). CDR1 is SGHNT and CDR2 is YYREEE in the germline V gene (reference sequence). The CDR3 sequence is 15 residues long. Trimming removed 4 bases at V and 1 base at J, with 14 bases between. Written as DNA, the CDR3 is TGTGCCAGCAGCCAACCCGGCAGGGGGAACACTGAAGCTTTCTTT. It specifies CASSQPGRGNTEAFF.

This clone appeared once. The chain joins TRBV7-9 to TRBJ2-1, with TRBD2 as a possible D gene (6 bases). V lost 4 bases, J lost 4 bases, and 11 bases lay in between. The CDR3 sequence is 14 residues long. In germline, CDR1 is SEHNR, CDR2 FQNEAQ (reference sequence). The CDR3 is CASSSLGRYNEQFF. The DNA of the CDR3 is TGTGCCAGCAGCTCCCTGGGGAGGTACAATGAGCAGTTCTTC.

The J gene is TRBJ2-3, the V gene TRBV11-2, with D perhaps TRBD1 (5 bases). CDR1 is SGHAT and CDR2 is FQNNGV in the germline V gene. The CDR3 covers 14 residues. Trimming left V 5 bases short and J 5 bases short, with 14 bases between. CDR3 sequence (DNA): TGTGCCAGCAGCGCCCTAGGGGCTGTAGATACGCAGTATTTT. Amino acid sequence: CASSALGAVDTQYF. The entire variable domain, with the rest obtained from reference TRBV11-2 and TRBJ2-3, is as follows: EAGVAQSPRYKIIEKRQSVAFWCNPISGHATLYWYQQILGQGPKLLIQFQNNGVVDDSQLPKDRFSAERLKGVDSTLKIQPAKLEDSAVYLCASSALGAVDTQYFGPGTRLTVL.

The table lists this clone with a few counts. V and J are TRBV27 and TRBJ2-3, with D tentatively TRBD1 (6 bases). V was shortened by 4 bases and J by 6 bases, with 11 bases between the two germline ends. The CDR3 is 13 residues long. Germline values: CDR1 MNHEY, CDR2 SMNVEV (reference sequence). Here the CDR3 DNA reads TGTGCCAGCAGTTGGGGGCTTAGGGATACGCAGTATTTT. Residues: CASSWGLRDTQYF.

The rearrangement joins TRBV4-3 to TRBJ2-1, with 7 nucleotides matching TRBD2. CDR1 and CDR2 (germline): LGHNA, YSLEER. The CDR3 spans 17 residues. V gave up 4 bases and J gave up 0 bases; unmatched junction bases: 9. This CDR3 reads CASSPRSGGGSYNEQFF. In DNA form, the CDR3 reads TGCGCCAGCAGCCCGCGCTCGGGAGGTGGCTCCTACAATGAGCAGTTCTTC.

This clone was counted only a few times. The DNA is omitted, as the CDR3 cannot be located on it reliably, and the CDR3 follows TCRdb's listing. The chain is built from TRBV6-4 and TRBJ1-5; the table's TRBD1 call for D was not verified on the DNA. The germline V gene encodes CDR1 MRHNA and CDR2 SNTAGT. The CDR3 comprises 13 residues, both ends counted. CDR3 amino acids: CASSSGQGQPQHF.

This chain joins TRBV5-8 and TRBJ1-6; 12 bases map to TRBD1. The V gene end was trimmed by 0 bases and the J gene end by 14 bases; junction bases not matched to a gene: 9. This CDR3 region has 16 residues. The V gene's germline CDR1 is SGHTS and CDR2 YDEGEE. The CDR3 reads CASSLGTGTGGFALHF. The CDR3, as DNA: TGTGCCAGCAGCTTGGGGACCGGGACAGGGGGCTTCGCCCTCCACTTT.

The CDR3 sequence is CASSPRTARTGANEKLFF. The CDR3 coding sequence is TGTGCCAGCAGCCCTCGAACGGCAAGGACAGGCGCTAATGAAAAACTGTTTTTT. This chain connects TRBV14 to TRBJ1-4; 7 bases fit TRBD1. Germline assignment: CDR1 SGHDN and CDR2 FVKESK. V lost 4 bases to trimming and J lost 3 bases; unmatched junction nucleotides: 14. This CDR3 is 18 amino acids long.

The rearrangement links TRBV11-2 to TRBJ2-5; D may correspond to TRBD1 or TRBD2 (7 bases each). Between the trimmed V and J ends, which lost 5 bases and 4 bases, there was a span of 14 bases. This CDR3 has 14 amino acids. CDR1 and CDR2 (germline): SGHAT, FQNNGV. The CDR3 DNA reads TGTGCCAGCAGCGTTGGCAGGGGGGGAGAGACCCAGTACTTC. It translates to CASSVGRGGETQYF.

The V call is TRBV6-4, the J call TRBJ2-1; 10 bases align to TRBD1. This CDR3 is 13 amino acids long. V gave up 6 bases and J gave up 6 bases; unmatched junction bases: 2. Germline V gene sequence: CDR1 MRHNA, CDR2 SNTAGT. The CDR3 spells CASRGTGANEQFF. In DNA, the CDR3 is TGTGCCAGCAGAGGGACAGGGGCCAATGAGCAGTTCTTC.

In DNA, the CDR3 is TGTGCCAGCAGCTTAGTTGGGGAGAAGGCCTACAATGAGCAGTTCTTC. As protein: CASSLVGEKAYNEQFF. V usage is TRBV13 and J usage is TRBJ2-1; a possible D gene is TRBD2 (5 bases). Trimming took off 1 base at V and 2 bases at J, with 12 bases between the two ends. Per germline, CDR1 PRHDT and CDR2 FYEKMQ (reference sequence). The CDR3 totals 16 residues.

The chain uses TRBV5-1 and TRBJ1-1; D is possibly TRBD1 (5 bases). This CDR3 region has 15 residues. Germline loops: CDR1 SGHRS, CDR2 YFSETQ. V was clipped by 5 bases and J by 0 bases, with 14 bases between them. Written as DNA, the CDR3 is TGCGCCAGCAGTCGAGCGGGGGATATGAACACTGAAGCTTTCTTT. It yields the protein CASSRAGDMNTEAFF.

This clone occurred once. The V call is TRBV6-1, the J call TRBJ1-6; 9 nucleotides match TRBD1. CDR1 and CDR2 from the germline V gene are MNHNS and SASEGT. The V segment lost 5 bases and the J segment 14 bases; nucleotides outside the gene matches: 7. The CDR3 has 13 residues. The CDR3 spells CASSFRQGEALHF. The DNA of the CDR3 is TGTGCCAGCAGTTTCCGACAGGGGGAGGCCCTCCACTTT.

The gene calls are TRBV5-3 and TRBJ2-5; 13 bases fit TRBD2. TRBV5-3 is an ORF, with its function uncertain. CDR3 size: 16 residues. V shed 0 bases, J shed 4 bases, and the junction held 3 bases outside the gene matches. As DNA, the CDR3 is TGTGCCAGAAGCTTGGTGGGACTAGCGGGGTTAGAGACCCAGTACTTC. Residues: CARSLVGLAGLETQYF.

V gene TRBV6-5 combines with J gene TRBJ1-6; 7 bases match TRBD1. This CDR3 has 14 amino acids. V was pared by 6 bases and J by 2 bases, with 1 base of the junction left unmatched. CDR1 and CDR2 (germline): MNHEY, SVGAGI. Written as DNA, the CDR3 is TGTGCCAGCAGAGGACAGGCCTATAATTCACCCCTCCACTTT. Translation gives CASRGQAYNSPLHF.

This clone was recorded a few times. This chain links TRBV11-1 with TRBJ2-6, with 7 bases matching TRBD1. This CDR3 is 16 amino acids long. Trimming removed 6 bases from V and 0 bases from J; junction bases left unmatched: 5. Looked up from germline, CDR1 is SGHAT and CDR2 is FQDESV (reference sequence). As DNA, the CDR3 is TGTGCCAGCAGAGGGACAGTCCGCTCTGGGGCCAACGTCCTGACTTTC. Its protein is CASRGTVRSGANVLTF.

The V gene is TRBV27, the J gene TRBJ2-5; D ambiguous. The CDR3 is 14 amino acids. The ends were cut back, 0 bases at V and 5 bases at J, with 10 bases in the middle. CDR1 MNHEY and CDR2 SMNVEV come from the germline V gene (reference sequence). The CDR3 DNA reads as TGTGCCAGCAGTTTATCCCACCTGCACGAGACCCAGTACTTC. Its translation is CASSLSHLHETQYF.

V and J are TRBV2 and TRBJ1-2; D is unresolved. Trimming removed 5 bases at V and 9 bases at J, with 10 bases between. The germline V gene encodes CDR1 SNHLY and CDR2 FYNNEI. The CDR3 loop spans 11 amino acids. CDR3 amino acids: CASSPLGSYTF. In DNA, the CDR3 is TGTGCCAGCAGTCCCCTGGGGAGCTACACCTTC.

The chain carries TRBV5-1 and TRBJ1-5, with D perhaps matching TRBD1 (6 bases). V was cut by 0 bases and J by 1 base, with 11 bases left in between. The germline gives CDR1 SGHRS, CDR2 YFSETQ. The length of the CDR3 is 16 residues. The CDR3 loop is CASSLAPGASNQPQHF. The CDR3 nucleotides read TGCGCCAGCAGCTTGGCCCCAGGGGCCAGCAATCAGCCCCAGCATTTT.